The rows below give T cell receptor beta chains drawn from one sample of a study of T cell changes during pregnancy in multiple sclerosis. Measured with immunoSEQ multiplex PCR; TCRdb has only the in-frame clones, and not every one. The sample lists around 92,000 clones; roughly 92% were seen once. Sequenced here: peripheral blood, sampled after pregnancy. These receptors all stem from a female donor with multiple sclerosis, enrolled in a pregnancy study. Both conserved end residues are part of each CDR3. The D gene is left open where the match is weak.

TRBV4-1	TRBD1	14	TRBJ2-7	CASSPGTGGREQYF
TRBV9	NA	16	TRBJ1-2	CASSVGGKGVGYGYTF
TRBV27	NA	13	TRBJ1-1	CASSLGRNTEAFF
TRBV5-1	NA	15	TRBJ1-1	CASSPIINKNTEAFF
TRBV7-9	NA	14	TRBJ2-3	CASSSATSTDTQYF
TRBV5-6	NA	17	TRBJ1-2	CASSYVPGAGRSYGYTF
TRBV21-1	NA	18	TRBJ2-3	CASSFSGREAGGTDTQYF
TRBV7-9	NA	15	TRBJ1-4	CASSLVSGGNEKLFF
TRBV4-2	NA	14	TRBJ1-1	CASSQDLEDTEAFF
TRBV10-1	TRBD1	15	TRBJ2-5	CASSPTGNYQETQYF
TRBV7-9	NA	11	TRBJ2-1	CAGGTYNEQFF
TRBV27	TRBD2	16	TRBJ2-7	CASTSYGGRASYEQYF
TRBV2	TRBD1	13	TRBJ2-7	CASSGGQAYEQYF
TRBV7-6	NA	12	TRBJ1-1	CASSFGGPEAFF
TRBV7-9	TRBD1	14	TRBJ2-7	CASSPGTVSYEQYF
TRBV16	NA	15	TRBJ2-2	CASSQEQGGAGELFF
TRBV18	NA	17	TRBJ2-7	CASSPQQGLGAFYEQYF
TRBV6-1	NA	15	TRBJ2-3	CASSEGRHFTDTQYF
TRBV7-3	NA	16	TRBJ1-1	CASSLTPRDVNTEAFF
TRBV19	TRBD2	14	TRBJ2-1	CASSMMIAGDEQFF
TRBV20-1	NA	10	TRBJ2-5	CSASQETQYF
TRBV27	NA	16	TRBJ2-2	CASSFIPGSNTGELFF
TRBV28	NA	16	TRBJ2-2	CASSLLKGVNTGELFF
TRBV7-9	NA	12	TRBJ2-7	CASSMGSIEQYF
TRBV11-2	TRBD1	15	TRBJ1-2	CASSSQTGGAYGYTF
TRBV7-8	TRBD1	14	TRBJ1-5	CASSPGQVNQPQHF
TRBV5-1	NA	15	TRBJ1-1	CASSSSLRGHTEAFF